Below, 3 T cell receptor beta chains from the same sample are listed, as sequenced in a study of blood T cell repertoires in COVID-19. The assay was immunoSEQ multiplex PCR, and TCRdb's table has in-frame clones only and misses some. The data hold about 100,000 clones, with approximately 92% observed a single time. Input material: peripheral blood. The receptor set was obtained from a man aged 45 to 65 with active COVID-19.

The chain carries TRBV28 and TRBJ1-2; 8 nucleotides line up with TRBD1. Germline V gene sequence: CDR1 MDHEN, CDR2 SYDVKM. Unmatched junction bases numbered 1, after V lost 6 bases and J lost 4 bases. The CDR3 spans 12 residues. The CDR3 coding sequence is TGTGCCAGCAGCACAGGGGGCTATGGCTACACCTTC. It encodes CASSTGGYGYTF.

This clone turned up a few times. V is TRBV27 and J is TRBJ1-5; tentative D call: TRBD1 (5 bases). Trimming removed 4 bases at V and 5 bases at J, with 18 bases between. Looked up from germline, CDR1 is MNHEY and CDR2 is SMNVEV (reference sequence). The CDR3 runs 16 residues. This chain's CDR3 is CASSSLRGGRDQPQHF. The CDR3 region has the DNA TGTGCCAGCAGTTCCCTTAGGGGCGGGAGGGATCAGCCCCAGCATTTT.

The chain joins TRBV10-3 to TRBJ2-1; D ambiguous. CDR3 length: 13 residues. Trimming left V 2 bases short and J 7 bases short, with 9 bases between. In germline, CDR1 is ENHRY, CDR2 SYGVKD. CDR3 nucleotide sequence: TGTGCCATCAGTGAGCAGTACCTTAATGAGCAGTTCTTC. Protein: CAISEQYLNEQFF.